One and the same sample provided the 17 T cell receptor beta chains below, sequenced in a study of T cell responses to AZD1222 COVID-19 vaccine. Some clones are missing from TCRdb's copy, which holds only in-frame ones; the method was immunoSEQ multiplex PCR. The table shows around 190,000 clones, with just over 90% occurring only once. The starting material was peripheral blood, obtained 28 days after the second AZD1222 dose. These receptors came from an adult who received the AZD1222 COVID-19 vaccine.

The chain is built from TRBV3-1 (or the pseudogene TRBV3-2) and TRBJ1-3; 7 bases fit TRBD1. Trimming took 4 bases from V and 4 from J; bases not matched to a gene: 7. Per germline, CDR1 LGHDT and CDR2 YNNKEL (reference sequence). This CDR3 has 15 residues. CDR3 bases: TGTGCCAGCAGCCGAACAGGGGCGGAGGGAAACACCATATATTTT. Protein product: CASSRTGAEGNTIYF.

The genes are TRBV29-1 and TRBJ1-2, with D possibly being TRBD1 (5 bases). V dropped 6 bases and J dropped 7 bases, with 24 bases sitting between them. The CDR3 is 15 residues long. The germline V gene has CDR1 SQVTM and CDR2 ANQGSEA. The CDR3 region is CSVGIRGLNGAGYTF. Written as DNA, the CDR3 is TGCAGCGTAGGAATAAGGGGTTTGAACGGGGCTGGCTACACCTTC.

The rearrangement uses TRBV7-2 and TRBJ1-3; D uncertain. The germline gives CDR1 SGHTA, CDR2 FQGNSA. V dropped 3 bases and J dropped 7 bases, with 10 bases sitting between them. There are 13 residues in the CDR3. The CDR3 region is CASSFTIGNTIYF. The CDR3 DNA is TGTGCCAGCAGCTTCACAATCGGTAACACCATATATTTT.

This clone occurred a few times. The chain joins TRBV6-6 to TRBJ2-2; the D is unclear. Germline V gene lookup returns CDR1 MNHNY and CDR2 SVGAGI (reference sequence). CDR3 length: 14 residues. The ends were cut back, 6 bases at V and 6 bases at J, with 14 bases in the middle. The chain's CDR3 is CASSYPPPAGELFF. The DNA for the CDR3 is TGTGCCAGCAGCTATCCACCGCCGGCCGGGGAGCTGTTTTTT.

The chain joins TRBV27 to TRBJ2-7; 9 nucleotides line up with TRBD1. J gave up 4 bases and V 5 bases, and 6 bases lay outside the gene matches. Per the germline V gene, CDR1 is MNHEY and CDR2 is SMNVEV (reference sequence). The CDR3 has 14 residues. In DNA, the CDR3 is TGTGCCAGCAGTAGTAAGGGACAGGGATACGAGCAGTACTTC. It codes for CASSSKGQGYEQYF.

Within the sample, this clone is medium-sized. This chain links TRBV9 with TRBJ1-5; 7 bases align to TRBD1. The V segment lost 4 bases and the J segment 8 bases; nucleotides outside the gene matches: 6. Germline V gives CDR1 SGDLS, CDR2 YYNGEE. CDR3 length equals 13 residues. CDR3 region: CASSQGGLEPQHF. The CDR3 DNA is TGTGCCAGCAGCCAGGGGGGTTTGGAGCCCCAGCATTTT.

The CDR3 here is CASSRAGIDEKLFF. The CDR3 region has the DNA TGTGCCAGCAGCCGCGCGGGGATTGATGAAAAACTGTTTTTT. The chain joins TRBV25-1 to TRBJ1-4; D call uncertain. This CDR3 contains 14 residues. Between the trimmed V and J ends, which lost 6 bases and 6 bases, there was a span of 14 bases. CDR1 and CDR2 (germline): MGHDK, SYGVNS. The entire variable domain, with the rest obtained from reference TRBV25-1 and TRBJ1-4, is as follows: EADIYQTPRYLVIGTGKKITLECSQTMGHDKMYWYQQDPGMELHLIHYSYGVNSTEKGDLSSESTVSRIRTEHFPLTLESARPSHTSQYLCASSRAGIDEKLFFGSGTQLSVL.

The chain couples TRBV21-1 to TRBJ1-2; the table's TRBD1 call for D was not verified on the DNA. TRBV21-1 constitutes a pseudogene. The CDR3 length is 17 residues. CDR3 region: CASSKGDRGVVPRGYTF. The CDR3 nucleotides are TGTGCCAGCAGCAAAGGGGACAGGGGTGTAGTACCGAGGGGCTACACCTTC.

The V gene is TRBV12-5, the J gene TRBJ2-7; 8 bases line up with TRBD1. The CDR3 has 14 amino acids. Germline V gene lookup returns CDR1 LGHNT and CDR2 FRNRAP. V was pared by 1 base and J by 6 bases, with 5 bases of the junction left unmatched. Here the CDR3 DNA reads TGTGCTAGTGGTTTGGCCCCTACAGGGGGCGAGCAGTACTTC. Residues: CASGLAPTGGEQYF.

The J gene is TRBJ1-1, the V gene TRBV6-5; D uncertain. Looked up from germline, CDR1 is MNHEY and CDR2 is SVGAGI. The CDR3 runs 14 residues. V lost 5 bases, J lost 1 base, and 11 bases lay in between. CDR3 region: CASSQYKGNTEAFF. The CDR3 region has the DNA TGTGCCAGCAGTCAGTACAAGGGGAACACTGAAGCTTTCTTT.

This sequence joins TRBV27 and TRBJ1-5; TRBD1 aligns across 7 bases. This CDR3 spans 18 amino acids. Per the germline V gene, CDR1 is MNHEY and CDR2 is SMNVEV (reference sequence). The J segment lost 4 bases and the V segment lost 4 bases, leaving 16 bases of the junction unmatched. The CDR3, as DNA: TGTGCCAGCAGTTCCCTCCGGGACAGTTATAAGACTAATCAGCCCCAGCATTTT. Translated: CASSSLRDSYKTNQPQHF.

This clone was detected only once. The J gene is TRBJ1-2, the V gene TRBV7-2; TRBD1 is a possible D gene (5 bases). Germline lookup yields CDR1 SGHTA and CDR2 FQGNSA. The CDR3 has 13 amino acids. The germline V and J ends were trimmed by 4 bases and 7 bases, with 13 bases remaining between them. As DNA, the CDR3 is TGTGCCAGCAGCTCAACGGGGGGAATTGGCTACACCTTC. This gives the protein CASSSTGGIGYTF.

This chain uses TRBV19 with TRBJ1-2; D ambiguous. CDR1 is LNHDA, CDR2 SQIVND, per germline (reference sequence). This CDR3 spans 14 amino acids. The V and J ends lost 1 base and 3 bases respectively, with 9 bases between them. In DNA form, the CDR3 reads TGTGCCAGTAGTATAGGTGCAGGATACTATGGCTACACCTTC. Translating it yields CASSIGAGYYGYTF.

The rearrangement joins TRBV7-9 to TRBJ2-7; 7 nucleotides match TRBD2. V lost 10 bases to trimming and J lost 6 bases; unmatched junction nucleotides: 9. This CDR3 has 12 residues. Germline V gene lookup returns CDR1 SEHNR and CDR2 FQNEAQ (reference sequence). Here the CDR3 reads CAIGREGGEQYF. The CDR3 nucleotides are TGTGCCATTGGAAGGGAGGGAGGCGAGCAGTACTTC.

The chain carries TRBV6-5 and TRBJ2-2; 7 bases map to TRBD2. The germline V gene has CDR1 MNHEY and CDR2 SVGAGI. CDR3 length equals 15 residues. The trim removed 5 bases at V and 1 base at J, leaving 4 bases unmatched. The CDR3 reads CASSLTSENTGELFF. Here the CDR3 DNA reads TGTGCCAGCAGTCTAACTAGCGAGAACACCGGGGAGCTGTTTTTT.

This chain uses TRBV7-9 with TRBJ2-3; D may be TRBD1 (6 bases). Trimming shortened V by 5 bases and J by 3 bases, and 9 bases separated the two germline ends. CDR3 size: 13 residues. Per germline, CDR1 SEHNR and CDR2 FQNEAQ (reference sequence). The CDR3 sequence: CASSDGQTDTQYF. Here the CDR3 DNA reads TGTGCCAGCAGCGACGGACAGACAGATACGCAGTATTTT.

This sequence joins TRBV29-1 and TRBJ2-7, with a possible D match to TRBD2 (7 bases). The length of the CDR3 is 11 residues. The V and J ends lost 5 bases and 5 bases respectively, with 10 bases between them. From germline, CDR1 is SQVTM and CDR2 ANQGSEA. Here the CDR3 DNA reads TGCAGCGTTAGGGGGGGCAACGAGCAGTACTTC. This translates into CSVRGGNEQYF.